Each of the 5 T cell receptor beta chains below was sequenced from the same sample in a study of blood T cell repertoires in COVID-19. Profiling relied on immunoSEQ multiplex PCR, and the TCRdb table lists in-frame clones only, not all of them. The profile covers around 24,000 clones, with 85% to 90% appearing a single time and roughly a quarter taken by the ten largest. Sequencing was done on a sample of peripheral blood. The receptors derive from a man between 65 and 79 years old with COVID-19, enrolled during active disease.

The rearrangement links TRBV5-4 to TRBJ1-1; 8 bases fit TRBD1. V trimming: 3 bases; J trimming: 5 bases; junction bases outside the gene matches: 6. The CDR3 runs 14 residues. Per germline, CDR1 SGHNT and CDR2 YYREEE (reference sequence). Here the CDR3 DNA reads TGTGCCAGCAGCTACTCCCAGGGGGCTACTGAAGCTTTCTTT. Encoded protein: CASSYSQGATEAFF.

The chain joins TRBV5-1 to TRBJ2-2, with D possibly TRBD1 on 6 matching bases. The CDR3 sequence is 15 residues long. Germline assignment: CDR1 SGHRS and CDR2 YFSETQ. The V end lost 0 bases, the J end lost 7 bases, and 13 bases lay between the germline ends. The chain's CDR3 is CASSLEGRGGGELFF. In DNA, the CDR3 is TGCGCCAGCAGCTTGGAAGGGAGAGGGGGCGGGGAGCTGTTTTTT.

The chain recombines TRBV10-3 with TRBJ2-7; perhaps TRBD2 as D (6 bases). V lost 2 bases and J 3 bases, leaving 11 bases between the germline ends. The CDR3 spans 14 residues. Germline V gives CDR1 ENHRY, CDR2 SYGVKD. The chain's CDR3 is CAISEGDSFYEQYF. CDR3 DNA: TGTGCCATCAGTGAGGGGGACTCCTTCTACGAGCAGTACTTC.

The rearrangement links TRBV6-5 to TRBJ2-2; 7 bases map to TRBD1. Germline V lookup: CDR1 MNHEY, CDR2 SVGAGI. The CDR3 covers 14 residues. V shed 8 bases and J 4 bases; nucleotides not matched to a gene: 7. CDR3: CASRPGQRTGELFF. Here the CDR3 DNA reads TGTGCCAGCCGGCCGGGACAGCGCACCGGGGAGCTGTTTTTT.

The J gene is TRBJ2-3, the V gene TRBV12-3 or TRBV12-4, with 9 bases fitting TRBD2. V was pared by 8 bases and J by 5 bases, with 2 bases of the junction left unmatched. This CDR3 is built from 12 residues. The CDR3, as DNA: TGTGCCAGCGGCGGGGGGGGAGATACGCAGTATTTT. Amino acid sequence: CASGGGGDTQYF.